Presented here are 7 T cell receptor beta chains from one specimen sequenced in a study of CD8 T cell repertoires and HIV-1 epitope variants. Some clones are missing from TCRdb's copy, which holds only in-frame ones; the method was immunoSEQ multiplex PCR. This table holds 2,500 to 3,500 clones, 69% found once. Their specific antigens are unknown. What was sequenced was cultured CD8+ T cells derived from PBMCs. These receptors were collected from a male donor with HIV.

This chain links TRBV5-6 with TRBJ2-2; maybe TRBD1 (6 bases). V was clipped by 3 bases and J by 6 bases, with 18 bases between them. The CDR3 totals 16 residues. Germline CDR1 reads SGHDT; CDR2 reads YYEEEE. The CDR3 sequence is CASSSGQGIFPGELFF. The CDR3, as DNA: TGTGCCAGCAGCTCTGGGCAGGGGATCTTTCCCGGGGAGCTGTTTTTT.

The CDR3 nucleotides read TGCGCCAGCAGCTTGTACCAGGGGGACCACGAGCAGTACTTC. This translates into CASSLYQGDHEQYF. The chain combines TRBV5-1 with TRBJ2-7; 7 nucleotides match TRBD1. The CDR3 spans 14 residues. J gave up 5 bases and V 1 base, and 6 bases lay outside the gene matches. The germline V gene encodes CDR1 SGHRS and CDR2 YFSETQ.

The chain uses TRBV4-3 and TRBJ2-7; D call uncertain. CDR3 length: 15 residues. Germline V gene sequence: CDR1 LGHNA, CDR2 YSLEER. V dropped 0 bases and J dropped 2 bases, with 11 bases sitting between them. CDR3 in DNA: TGCGCCAGCAGCCAAGAAAGATCTGGGGCCTACGAGCAGTACTTC. It yields the protein CASSQERSGAYEQYF.

The J gene is TRBJ2-2, the V gene TRBV9; tentatively, D is TRBD2 (6 bases). The CDR3 is 15 amino acids. Trimming took off 3 bases at V and 3 bases at J, with 12 bases between the two ends. Per the germline V gene, CDR1 is SGDLS and CDR2 is YYNGEE. DNA of the CDR3: TGTGCCAGCAGCGGTTCCGGGGAGGACACCGGGGAGCTGTTTTTT. The encoded protein is CASSGSGEDTGELFF. Full variable domain (rest looked up from reference TRBV9 and TRBJ2-2): DSGVTQTPKHLITATGQRVTLRCSPRSGDLSVYWYQQSLDQGLQFLIQYYNGEERAKGNILERFSAQQFPDLHSELNLSSLELGDSALYFCASSGSGEDTGELFFGEGSRLTVL.

CDR3 protein: CASSSWTTDTQYF. CDR3 sequence (DNA): TGCGCCAGCAGCTCCTGGACCACAGATACGCAGTATTTT. The chain couples TRBV5-1 to TRBJ2-3; D unresolved. Germline V gives CDR1 SGHRS, CDR2 YFSETQ. V lost 3 bases and J lost 2, with 7 bases in between. The CDR3 extends over 13 amino acids.

The chain combines TRBV10-3 with TRBJ1-5; D is possibly TRBD1 (6 bases). CDR1 ENHRY and CDR2 SYGVKD come from the germline V gene. V dropped 7 bases and J dropped 9 bases, with 16 bases sitting between them. The CDR3 is 13 amino acids. The CDR3 sequence is CAINRDNQGPQHF. The CDR3 coding sequence is TGTGCCATCAATCGGGACAACCAAGGGCCCCAGCATTTT.

This clone was picked up one time. The rearrangement uses TRBV5-6 and TRBJ1-2; 8 nucleotides align to TRBD1. Germline CDR1 SGHDT, CDR2 YYEEEE. The CDR3 totals 14 residues. V lost 0 bases, J lost 6 bases, and 4 bases stayed unmatched. This CDR3 reads CASSLGTGWNGYTF. The CDR3 DNA reads TGTGCCAGCAGCTTGGGGACAGGGTGGAATGGCTACACCTTC.